The subject of this entry is one T cell receptor (beta chain). No antigen is known for it. Before the COVID-19 pandemic, during about 2011-2019, CD4+ T cells were taken from unexposed donors. CD4+ T cells were isolated from the cells after around 11 days of culture. Some clones are missing from TCRdb's copy, which holds only in-frame ones; the method was immunoSEQ multiplex PCR. The data contain 22,000 or so clones, approximately 68% of them seen just once; the ten biggest clones take up around 19%. V gave up 6 bases and J gave up 0 bases; unmatched junction bases: 2. The CDR3 is made up of 15 amino acids. Germline CDR1 is ENHRY and CDR2 is SYGVKD. The data are from a study of CD4 T cells in relation to SARS-CoV-2 and coronaviruses.

Sample: CD4+ T cells from PBMCs, cultured in vitro. The receptor was derived from a human donor in good health. The chain combines TRBV10-3 with TRBJ1-1; TRBD1 matches 12 bases. The DNA of the CDR3 is TGTGCCATCAGGGGACAGGGGGCGGTGAACACTGAAGCTTTCTTT. Its protein product is CAIRGQGAVNTEAFF.